This TCR beta chain was retrieved from a study of blood T cell repertoires in COVID-19. Study background: Sites in the United States, Italy and Spain provided acute and convalescent COVID-19 samples. The analysed material was cDNA or gDNA that came from T cells, B-cell-depleted T cells, or PBMCs.

Profiling relied on immunoSEQ multiplex PCR, and the TCRdb table lists in-frame clones only, not all of them. The table has some 170,000 clones, approximately 86% seen once. This CDR3 has 15 residues. Per germline, CDR1 SNHLY and CDR2 FYNNEI. V was clipped by 6 bases and J by 7 bases; unmatched bases: 10. V usage is TRBV2 and J usage is TRBJ1-4; TRBD1 aligns across 8 bases. This sequence originates from a woman aged 60 to 75 who had recovered from COVID-19. The material sequenced was peripheral blood. The CDR3 loop is CASRLQGARAEKLFF. CDR3 bases: TGTGCCAGCAGGCTCCAGGGGGCGCGGGCTGAAAAACTGTTTTTT.